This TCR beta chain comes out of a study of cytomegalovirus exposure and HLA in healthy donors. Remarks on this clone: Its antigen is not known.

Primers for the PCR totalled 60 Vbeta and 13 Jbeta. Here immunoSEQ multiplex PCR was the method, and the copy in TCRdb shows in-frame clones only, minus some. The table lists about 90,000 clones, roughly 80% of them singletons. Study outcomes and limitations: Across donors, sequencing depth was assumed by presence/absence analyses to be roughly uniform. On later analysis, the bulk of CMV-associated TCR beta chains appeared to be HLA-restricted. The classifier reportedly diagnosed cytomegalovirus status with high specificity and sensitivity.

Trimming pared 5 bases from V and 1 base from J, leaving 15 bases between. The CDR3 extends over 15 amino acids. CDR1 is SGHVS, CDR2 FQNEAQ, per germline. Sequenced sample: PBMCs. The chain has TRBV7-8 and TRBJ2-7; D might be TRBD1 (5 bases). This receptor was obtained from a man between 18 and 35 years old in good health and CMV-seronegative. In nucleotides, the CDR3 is TGTGCCAGCAGCCCGGTAGGGGCATATTCCTACGAGCAGTACTTC. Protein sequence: CASSPVGAYSYEQYF. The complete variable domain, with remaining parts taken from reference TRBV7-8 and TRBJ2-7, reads GAGVSQSPRYKVAKRGQDVALRCDPISGHVSLFWYQQALGQGPEFLTYFQNEAQLDKSGLPSDRFFAERPEGSVSTLKIQRTQQEDSAVYLCASSPVGAYSYEQYFGPGTRLTVT.